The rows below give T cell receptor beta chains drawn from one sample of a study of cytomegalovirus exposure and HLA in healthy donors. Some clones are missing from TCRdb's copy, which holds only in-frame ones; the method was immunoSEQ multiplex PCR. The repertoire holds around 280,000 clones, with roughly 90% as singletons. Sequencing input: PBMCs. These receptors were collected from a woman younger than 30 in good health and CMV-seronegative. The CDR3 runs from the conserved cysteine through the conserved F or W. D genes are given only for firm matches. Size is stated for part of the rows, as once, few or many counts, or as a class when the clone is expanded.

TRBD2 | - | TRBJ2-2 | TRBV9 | CASSVGFGLVTGELFF | TGTGCCAGCAGCGTAGGTTTTGGACTAGTCACCGGGGAGCTGTTTTTT
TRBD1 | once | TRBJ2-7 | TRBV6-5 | CASTGGPNEQYF | TGTGCCAGTACAGGGGGTCCGAACGAGCAGTACTTC
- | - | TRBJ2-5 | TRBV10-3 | CAIPKEGVNQETQYF | TGTGCCATCCCCAAAGAGGGCGTAAACCAAGAGACCCAGTACTTC
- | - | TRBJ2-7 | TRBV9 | CASSAEADEQYF | TGTGCCAGCAGCGCGGAGGCTGACGAGCAGTACTTC
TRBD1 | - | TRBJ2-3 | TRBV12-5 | CASGLTGGTDTQYF | TGTGCTAGTGGTTTGACAGGGGGGACAGATACGCAGTATTTT
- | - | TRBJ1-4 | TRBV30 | CAWSVPGAATNEKLFF | TGTGCCTGGAGTGTACCAGGGGCTGCAACTAATGAAAAACTGTTTTTT
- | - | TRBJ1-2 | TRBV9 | CASSVEPTGWNYGYTF | TGTGCCAGCAGCGTAGAGCCCACAGGGTGGAACTATGGCTACACCTTC
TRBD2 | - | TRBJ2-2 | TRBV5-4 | CASSFGGVGNTGELFF | TGTGCCAGCAGCTTCGGGGGGGTGGGGAACACCGGGGAGCTGTTTTTT
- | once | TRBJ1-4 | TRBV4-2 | CASSHPNSGGPGEKLFF | TGTGCCAGCAGCCACCCCAATTCGGGGGGTCCGGGGGAAAAACTGTTTTTT
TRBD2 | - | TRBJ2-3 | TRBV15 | CATSRVREASDTQYF | TGTGCCACCAGCAGAGTTCGGGAGGCGAGCGATACGCAGTATTTT
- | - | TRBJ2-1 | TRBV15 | CATTRAGSSYNEQFF | TGTGCCACCACCCGAGCGGGCAGCTCCTACAATGAGCAGTTCTTC
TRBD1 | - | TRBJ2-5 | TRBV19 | CASSTWTGGEETQYF | TGTGCCAGTAGTACTTGGACAGGGGGCGAAGAGACCCAGTACTTC
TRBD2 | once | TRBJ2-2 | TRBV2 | CASSVIAGVGELFF | TGTGCCAGCAGTGTTATAGCGGGGGTGGGGGAGCTGTTTTTT
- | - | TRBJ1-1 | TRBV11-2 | CASGTFSMNTEAFF | TGTGCCAGCGGCACCTTTTCCATGAACACTGAAGCTTTCTTT
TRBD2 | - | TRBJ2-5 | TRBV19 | CASRREGYPETQYF | TGTGCCAGTAGAAGGGAGGGGTACCCAGAGACCCAGTACTTC
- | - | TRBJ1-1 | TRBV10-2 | CASRPGLMNTEAFF | TGCGCCAGCAGGCCGGGACTGATGAACACTGAAGCTTTCTTT
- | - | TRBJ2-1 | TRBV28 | CASSSTGGPSSYNEQFF | TGTGCCAGCAGTTCCACCGGGGGGCCCAGCTCCTACAATGAGCAGTTCTTC
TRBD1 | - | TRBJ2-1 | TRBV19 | CASSIEGTGSNEQFF | TGTGCCAGTAGTATAGAAGGGACAGGTTCCAATGAGCAGTTCTTC
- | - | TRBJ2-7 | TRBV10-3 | CAIRDFDSYEQYF | TGTGCCATACGGGACTTCGACTCCTACGAGCAGTACTTC
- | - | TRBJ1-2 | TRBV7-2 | CASSPHAPTGYGYTF | TGTGCCAGCAGCCCGCACGCCCCGACAGGCTATGGCTACACCTTC
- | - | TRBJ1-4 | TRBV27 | CASREWNGGSSEKLFF | TGTGCCAGCAGGGAGTGGAACGGGGGTAGTTCCGAAAAACTGTTTTTT
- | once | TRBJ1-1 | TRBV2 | CASSEQGEAFF | TGTGCCAGCAGTGAGCAGGGAGAAGCTTTCTTT
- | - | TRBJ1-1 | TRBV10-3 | CAISVNRVATEAFF | TGTGCCATCAGTGTTAACAGGGTCGCCACTGAAGCTTTCTTT
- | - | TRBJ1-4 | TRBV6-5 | CASSYRPQDNEKLFF | TGTGCCAGCAGTTACCGTCCCCAGGATAATGAAAAACTGTTTTTT
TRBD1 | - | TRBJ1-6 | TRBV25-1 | CASGQGLDSPLHF | TGTGCCAGCGGACAGGGTTTGGATTCACCCCTCCACTTT
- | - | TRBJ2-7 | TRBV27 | CASRPMRRLYEQYF | TGTGCCAGCAGGCCCATGAGGAGGCTCTACGAGCAGTACTTC
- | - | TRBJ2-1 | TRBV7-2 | CASSTYSRDTFYNEQFF | TGTGCCAGCAGTACTTACTCCCGGGACACCTTCTACAATGAGCAGTTCTTC
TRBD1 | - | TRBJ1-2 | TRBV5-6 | CASSFLDRDSLYGYTF | TGTGCCAGCAGCTTCCTGGACAGGGACTCCCTCTATGGCTACACCTTC
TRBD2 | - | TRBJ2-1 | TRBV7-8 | CASSPQTGTSYNEQFF | TGTGCCAGCAGCCCACAGACCGGGACTAGTTACAATGAGCAGTTCTTC
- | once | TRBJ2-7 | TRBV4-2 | CASSQDGAGKAYEQYF | TGTGCCAGCAGCCAAGATGGGGCAGGGAAGGCCTACGAGCAGTACTTC
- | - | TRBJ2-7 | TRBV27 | CASSSRRGSYEQYF | TGTGCCAGCAGTTCCCGTCGGGGCTCCTACGAGCAGTACTTC
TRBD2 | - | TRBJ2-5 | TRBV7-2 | CASSLESGRTQETQYF | TGTGCCAGCAGCTTAGAAAGCGGGAGGACACAAGAGACCCAGTACTTC
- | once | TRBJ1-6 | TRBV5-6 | CASSFGGPVSPLHF | TGTGCCAGCAGCTTCGGGGGGCCTGTTTCACCCCTCCACTTT
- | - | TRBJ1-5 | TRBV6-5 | CASSSTGMSNQPQHF | TGTGCCAGCAGCTCAACAGGGATGAGCAATCAGCCCCAGCATTTT
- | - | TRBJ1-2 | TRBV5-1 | CASSLDSTNYGYTF | TGCGCCAGCAGCTTGGACAGCACTAACTATGGCTACACCTTC
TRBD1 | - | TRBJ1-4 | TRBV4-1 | CASSQQGASNEKLFF | TGCGCCAGCAGCCAACAGGGGGCGTCTAATGAAAAACTGTTTTTT
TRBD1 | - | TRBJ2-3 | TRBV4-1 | CASSQDWTGVSTDTQYF | TGCGCCAGCAGCCAAGATTGGACAGGGGTCAGCACAGATACGCAGTATTTT